One sample yielded the 11 T cell receptor beta chains listed below, sequenced in a study of CD8 T cells in ankylosing spondylitis. Their target antigens are unknown. TCRdb used MiXCR to reprocess the 5' RACE reads, holding one entry per CDR3 protein. The data contain roughly 700,000 distinct CDR3 sequences, roughly 20% of them singletons. Study-wide results and limits: Typical of ankylosing spondylitis blood, it appeared, was a TCR beta motif of eight highly homologous variants.

Material: blood, either unsorted or a sorted T cell fraction (not recorded which). The receptors derive from a male donor with ankylosing spondylitis.

J is TRBJ2-3 and V is TRBV27; 7 bases fit TRBD2. V shed 2 bases and J 1 base; nucleotides not matched to a gene: 6. The CDR3 is 16 residues long. CDR1 is MNHEY and CDR2 is SMNVEV in the germline V gene (reference sequence). In DNA form, the CDR3 reads TGTGCCAGCAGTTTAGTGGCGGGGGTGGGCACAGATACGCAGTATTTT. This codes for CASSLVAGVGTDTQYF.

J is TRBJ1-5 and V is TRBV6-2 or TRBV6-3; the D is unclear. V shed 1 base and J shed 6 bases, with 7 bases lying between them. This CDR3 is 13 amino acids long. The germline CDR1 and CDR2 sequences are MNHEY and SVGEGT. DNA of the CDR3: TGTGCCAGCAGTTACTGGGAGGGTCAGCCCCAGCATTTT. This sequence encodes CASSYWEGQPQHF.

The chain has TRBV12-3 or TRBV12-4 and TRBJ1-1, with D unresolved. The CDR3 contains 16 residues. Trimming stripped 5 bases from V and 2 bases from J, with 18 bases between. CDR3 sequence reads: CASSTVGSSLNTEAFF. For the CDR3, the DNA is TGTGCCAGCAGTACGGTAGGGTCATCTCTTAACACTGAAGCTTTCTTT.

This clonotype was counted between two and nine times. The rearrangement uses TRBV5-1 and TRBJ2-1, with 8 positions matching TRBD2. Germline assignment: CDR1 SGHRS and CDR2 YFSETQ. The CDR3 is made up of 19 amino acids. V lost 0 bases and J lost 0; bases outside the gene matches: 11. CDR3 nucleotide sequence: TGCGCCAGCAGCTTGGCCGGACTAGCTGGAGTTTTCTCCTACAATGAGCAGTTCTTC. This translates into CASSLAGLAGVFSYNEQFF.

The gene calls are TRBV7-9 and TRBJ2-2, with D tentatively TRBD2 (6 bases). Germline V gives CDR1 SEHNR, CDR2 FQNEAQ (reference sequence). The CDR3 runs to 15 residues. V gave up 7 bases and J gave up 6 bases, with 18 bases separating them. The chain's CDR3 is CASNELARSSGELFF. The CDR3 DNA follows: TGTGCCAGCAACGAACTAGCACGGTCGTCCGGGGAGCTGTTTTTT.

This clonotype has just a few counts. The rearrangement links TRBV20-1 to TRBJ2-3; D is unclear. V gave up 3 bases and J gave up 0 bases, with 10 bases separating them. The CDR3 covers 14 residues. Germline V gene data show CDR1 as DFQATT and CDR2 as SNEGSKA (reference sequence). In DNA form, the CDR3 reads TGCAGTGCTAGGGACCTTACTAGCACAGATACGCAGTATTTT. This sequence encodes CSARDLTSTDTQYF.

There are a few counts of this clonotype. The chain has TRBV7-8 and TRBJ1-1; 9 nucleotides match TRBD1. Germline CDR1 reads SGHVS; CDR2 reads FQNEAQ. Trimming removed 1 base from V and 10 bases from J; junction bases left unmatched: 4. CDR3 size: 13 residues. The DNA of the CDR3 is TGTGCCAGCAGCTTAGAGATGACAGGGGGAGCTTTCTTT. Its protein product is CASSLEMTGGAFF.

This rearrangement joins TRBV7-2 to TRBJ2-5, with TRBD2 matching 7 bases. The V segment lost 5 bases and the J segment 2 bases; nucleotides outside the gene matches: 11. This CDR3 is 16 amino acids long. Looked up from germline, CDR1 is SGHTA and CDR2 is FQGNSA. The CDR3 region is CASSPQTGTTQETQYF. In DNA, the CDR3 is TGTGCCAGCAGCCCCCAAACCGGGACTACGCAAGAGACCCAGTACTTC.

In its sample, this clonotype was seen a few times. This rearrangement joins TRBV7-2 to TRBJ2-1; weak D call: TRBD2 (6 bases). There are 15 residues in the CDR3. CDR1 is SGHTA, CDR2 FQGNSA, per germline. Trimming cost V 4 bases and J 1 base, with 11 bases left between them. As DNA, the CDR3 is TGTGCCAGCAGCTCGGGAGTCCCTTCCTACAATGAGCAGTTCTTC. Translated, it gives CASSSGVPSYNEQFF.

This clonotype came up a few times. The rearrangement uses TRBV6-1 and TRBJ2-7, with a weak D call TRBD1 (5 bases). Trimming removed 1 base at V and 4 bases at J, with 11 bases between. The CDR3 sequence is 14 residues long. Looked up from germline, CDR1 is MNHNS and CDR2 is SASEGT. CDR3: CASSEGGGSYEQYF. The CDR3 nucleotides are TGTGCCAGCAGTGAAGGGGGCGGAAGTTACGAGCAGTACTTC.

The CDR3 spells CAIAFGGATDTQYF. The CDR3 DNA reads TGTGCCATTGCCTTTGGCGGGGCGACAGATACGCAGTATTTT. The chain couples TRBV10-3 to TRBJ2-3, with D maybe TRBD2 (6 bases). V was trimmed by 9 bases and J by 3 bases, leaving 16 bases between them. Germline assignment: CDR1 ENHRY and CDR2 SYGVKD. The CDR3 is 14 amino acids.